Following are 10 T cell receptor beta chains from one sample sequenced in a study of identifying expanded T cells in peripheral blood. The data were produced by immunoSEQ multiplex PCR, yet TCRdb's version contains in-frame clones alone and is incomplete. The table shows tens of thousands of clones, with about 80% occurring only once. What was sequenced was blood. The source is a person aged 18 to 69 in good health.

J is TRBJ2-1 and V is TRBV5-1; TRBD2 aligns across 12 bases. The CDR3 totals 17 residues. Germline V gene data show CDR1 as SGHRS and CDR2 as YFSETQ. J was trimmed by 0 bases and V by 3 bases; bases with no gene match: 4. Here the CDR3 reads CASSYGLAGSSYNEQFF. CDR3 nucleotide sequence: TGCGCCAGCAGCTACGGACTAGCGGGGAGCTCCTACAATGAGCAGTTCTTC.

The rearrangement links TRBV6-1 to TRBJ2-6, with D uncertain. This CDR3 region has 18 residues. Germline-derived CDR1 and CDR2 are MNHNS and SASEGT. Deletions cut 2 bases from V and 0 bases from J, with 14 bases between. DNA of the CDR3: TGTGCCAGCAGTGAATGGTGGGCAGATCGCTCTGGGGCCAACGTCCTGACTTTC. Translated, it gives CASSEWWADRSGANVLTF.

This clone is medium-sized. The same CDR3 is also encoded by other DNA sequences in this sample. The chain couples TRBV6-1 to TRBJ2-7; 11 bases are shared with TRBD1. V was pared by 3 bases and J by 3 bases, with 1 base of the junction left unmatched. The CDR3 covers 14 residues. CDR1 and CDR2 from the germline V gene are MNHNS and SASEGT. The CDR3 loop reads CASSEGTGGYEQYF. The CDR3 bases are TGTGCCAGCAGTGAGGGGACAGGGGGCTACGAGCAGTACTTC.

This rearrangement joins TRBV6-5 to TRBJ1-5; D gene ambiguous. This CDR3 has 13 residues. The V gene lost 7 bases and the J gene lost 7 bases, with 14 bases spanning the gap. Per germline, CDR1 MNHEY and CDR2 SVGAGI. CDR3 nucleotide sequence: TGTGCCAGCACCCTCAAGAGGGCCCAGCCCCAGCATTTT. Protein: CASTLKRAQPQHF.

This clone has just one count. This chain uses TRBV2 with TRBJ2-1; tentatively, D is TRBD2 (5 bases). The CDR3 spans 15 residues. CDR1 and CDR2 from the germline V gene are SNHLY and FYNNEI. With 8 bases removed from V and 5 bases from J, the gap between germline ends came to 19 bases. The DNA for the CDR3 is TGTGCCAGCGAGGGCGTGAGGGAAAAAAACAATGAGCAGTTCTTC. This sequence encodes CASEGVREKNNEQFF.

This chain uses TRBV4-1 with TRBJ1-2; D remains ambiguous. Trimming pared 2 bases from V and 7 bases from J, leaving 5 bases between. From germline, CDR1 is MGHRA and CDR2 YSYEKL. This CDR3 spans 11 amino acids. The CDR3 coding sequence is TGCGCCAGCAGCCAAAACGGTGGCTACACCTTC. Its translation is CASSQNGGYTF.

DNA for the CDR3: TGTGCCATCTCCGATAACACTAGATTTAACTATGGCTACACCTTC. Amino acids: CAISDNTRFNYGYTF. This sequence joins TRBV10-3 and TRBJ1-2; D call uncertain. The CDR3 covers 15 residues. V was pared by 8 bases and J by 1 base, with 17 bases between. Germline loops: CDR1 ENHRY, CDR2 SYGVKD.

J is TRBJ2-3 and V is TRBV7-2; D is unclear. The germline CDR1 and CDR2 sequences are SGHTA and FQGNSA. The CDR3 runs to 14 residues. V lost 3 bases to trimming and J lost 2 bases, with 9 bases between them. CDR3 sequence reads: CASSFGGFTDTQYF. In nucleotides, the CDR3 is TGTGCCAGCAGCTTTGGCGGATTCACAGATACGCAGTATTTT.

The genes are TRBV4-1 and TRBJ2-1; 11 bases align to TRBD2. The CDR3 is 18 residues long. CDR1 is MGHRA and CDR2 is YSYEKL in the germline V gene. Trimming removed 4 bases from V and 7 bases from J; junction bases left unmatched: 15. CDR3 in amino acids: CASSLISPLAGGGNEQFF. CDR3 DNA sequence: TGCGCCAGCAGCCTAATCTCCCCCCTAGCGGGGGGAGGGAATGAGCAGTTCTTC.

The chain uses TRBV6-1 and TRBJ1-5; 9 bases line up with TRBD1. V lost 7 bases and J lost 7; bases outside the gene matches: 8. In germline, CDR1 is MNHNS, CDR2 SASEGT. This CDR3 is built from 14 residues. CDR3 sequence: CASTEGGQGQPQHF. The CDR3 DNA sequence: TGTGCCAGCACCGAAGGGGGACAGGGACAGCCCCAGCATTTT.